This T cell receptor beta chain was recovered during a study of shared clonotypes between healthy human individuals. In the study overall: CD8 memory received one plate per donor, CD8 naive two, CD4 memory three and CD4 naive three.

Profiling relied on immunoSEQ multiplex PCR, and the TCRdb table lists in-frame clones only, not all of them. The table includes millions of clones, 80% to 95% detected once. The investigators split CD4+ cells into a CD45RA+ naive subset and a CD45RA-negative memory subset. The CDR3 loop spans 15 amino acids. The germline V gene has CDR1 SGHAT and CDR2 FQNNGV. The junction had 7 bases not matched to a gene; V was cut back by 8 bases and J by 4 bases. The rearrangement joins TRBV11-2 to TRBJ2-5; TRBD2 agrees at 13 bases. This clonotype originated in a young man in good health. Some clones in this sample may be carry-over from other donors' samples. The sample was naive CD4+ T cells from PBMCs. Specified subset: CD45RA+ positively selected. The CDR3 loop reads CASSGGTSGIETQYF. CDR3 bases: TGTGCCAGCTCCGGAGGGACTAGCGGGATAGAGACCCAGTACTTC.